This T cell receptor beta chain emerged from a study of cytomegalovirus exposure and HLA in healthy donors. A multiplex PCR was run with 60 Vbeta primers and 13 Jbeta primers. Only in-frame clones appear in the TCRdb table, and some are missing; sequencing was by immunoSEQ multiplex PCR. The data contain about 140,000 clones, around 80% of them singletons. Study-wide findings and caveats: It was around 160 TCR beta chains that were listed as cytomegalovirus-associated. Follow-up analysis later connected one missense variant in DCLRE1C with trimming of TCR beta V- and J-genes. Most of the TCR beta V segments (in an earlier analysis) were productive either about 87% or about 30% of the time.

The CDR3 consists of 14 residues. Germline CDR1 reads SGHRS; CDR2 reads YFSETQ. The ends were cut back, 0 bases at V and 2 bases at J, with 9 bases in the middle. For this clone: Its antigen is undetermined.

The sequencing sample was made of PBMCs. V usage is TRBV5-1 and J usage is TRBJ2-7; weak D call: TRBD1 (5 bases). The TCR was taken from a woman aged 45 to 65 in good health and CMV-seropositive. In DNA, the CDR3 is TGCGCCAGCAGCTTGGGACAGTTCCCCTACGAGCAGTACTTC. As protein: CASSLGQFPYEQYF.